A single sample is the source of the 2 T cell receptor beta chains below, sequenced in a study of vaccination and CD4 T cells after COVID-19. Documented treatment: approximately 10-day PBMC culture with coronavirus spike peptide pools or control peptides (ViraFEST assay). CD4+ T lymphocytes from the unexposed donor were collected before the COVID-19 pandemic (2011-2018). These receptors lack a known antigen. Cultured CD4+ T-cell DNA underwent Oncomine TCR Beta short-read sequencing. Genomic DNA was isolated from CD4+ T cells that had been cultured. TCRdb called the PCR reads again in MiXCR, with one record for every CDR3 protein. The profile covers about 10,000 distinct CDR3 sequences, with around 26% appearing a single time and 15% to 20% taken by the ten largest. Sequences were obtained from CD4+ T cells from blood, cultured in vitro. The source is a human donor in good health.

This clonotype was seen once. The V gene is TRBV20-1, the J gene TRBJ1-1; D not resolved. Looked up from germline, CDR1 is DFQATT and CDR2 is SNEGSKA (reference sequence). The CDR3 sequence is 11 residues long. CDR3 bases: TGCAGCGGGAGCGCCCACACTGAAGCTTTCTTT. It specifies CSGSAHTEAFF.

A few counts support this clonotype. The CDR3 DNA reads as TGCAGCGTTGTTCGGGGAAACTACGAGCAGTACTTC. It encodes CSVVRGNYEQYF. The chain couples TRBV29-1 to TRBJ2-7; D may be TRBD2 (5 bases). Germline CDR1 and CDR2: SQVTM and ANQGSEA. V was cut by 4 bases and J by 3 bases, with 10 bases left in between. CDR3 length: 12 residues.